The sample holds many counts of the clone carrying this TCR beta chain. Its cognate antigen is unknown. CDR1 is MGHRA and CDR2 is YSYEKL in the germline V gene. This CDR3 is 17 amino acids long. Trimming took 2 bases from V and 5 from J; bases not matched to a gene: 12. Thyroid surgery was preceded by no treatment in any patient. This entry is derived from a study of metastatic and nonmetastatic thyroid tumors. Whole-study context: A comparison of repertoires was made across blood and tumor or nodule tissue from malignant and benign thyroid patients.

General study points: Patients with malignant thyroid tumors reportedly had significantly higher TCR beta diversity than those with benign nodules, in blood and tumor.

Original handling: Researchers built a distant-metastasis classifier for papillary thyroid cancer that drew on CDR3 differences across clinicopathological groups. TCRdb redid the clone calls on the PCR reads using MiXCR. The authors' filters were not applied to this entry. The sample lists over 70,000 clones, 18% seen once, with roughly 13% in the top ten. The sequence was collected from a female donor with papillary thyroid cancer or a benign thyroid nodule (not recorded which). Some clones in this sample may be carry-over from other donors' samples. The genes are TRBV4-1 and TRBJ2-1; 7 positions agree with TRBD2. Sequencing was performed on blood. The CDR3 DNA follows: TGCGCCAGCAGCCAACTTTTTATGGCGGGAGCTAACAATGAGCAGTTCTTC. This translates into CASSQLFMAGANNEQFF.